Each of the 31 T cell receptor beta chains below was sequenced from the same sample in a study of identical twins. Using its own MiXCR run on the 5' RACE reads, TCRdb lists one record per CDR3 protein. Of 200,000 to 250,000 distinct CDR3 sequences detected, 5.5% to 8% appear once; the ten largest clones hold approximately 3.6%. A further study also used this sample, focusing on yellow fever vaccine responses in identical twins.

The specimen was memory (CD45RO+) T cells sorted from blood. Receptors originate from a woman in her late teens or twenties in good health.

This clonotype was counted at least ten times. The J gene is TRBJ2-3, the V gene TRBV4-1, with 7 positions matching TRBD1. This CDR3 is 15 amino acids long. The germline V gene has CDR1 MGHRA and CDR2 YSYEKL. With V trimmed by 3 bases and J by 0 bases, 3 bases remained unmatched. In nucleotides, the CDR3 is TGCGCCAGCAGCCAGACAGGGATAAGCACAGATACGCAGTATTTT. It encodes CASSQTGISTDTQYF.

This clonotype appeared a few times. The rearrangement links TRBV10-2 to TRBJ2-3; the D is unclear. The CDR3 is made up of 15 amino acids. V was trimmed by 2 bases and J by 2 bases, leaving 11 bases between them. Germline CDR1 is WSHSY and CDR2 is SAAADI. The CDR3 DNA follows: TGCGCCAGCAGTGAGGGGATGGCCTACACAGATACGCAGTATTTT. Translation gives CASSEGMAYTDTQYF.

This clonotype was seen a handful of times. The genes are TRBV7-9 and TRBJ2-1; no clear D. The ends were cut back, 1 base at V and 4 bases at J, with 11 bases in the middle. The CDR3 has 15 residues. Germline assignment: CDR1 SEHNR and CDR2 FQNEAQ (reference sequence). CDR3 in DNA: TGTGCCAGCAGCTTAGAGGCACTTCGATACAATGAGCAGTTCTTC. Amino acids: CASSLEALRYNEQFF.

The gene calls are TRBV2 and TRBJ2-5; maybe TRBD1 (6 bases). Germline V gives CDR1 SNHLY, CDR2 FYNNEI. The CDR3 runs 13 residues. Trimming took 5 bases from V and 0 from J, leaving 7 bases between them. The CDR3 nucleotides are TGTGCCAGCAGTTGGGACAACCAAGAGACCCAGTACTTC. Its protein product is CASSWDNQETQYF.

This clonotype has at least ten counts. The chain uses TRBV4-1 and TRBJ1-1, with D perhaps matching TRBD1 (5 bases). The CDR3 is 14 amino acids. Germline loops: CDR1 MGHRA, CDR2 YSYEKL. V was pared by 0 bases and J by 6 bases, with 11 bases between. CDR3 residues: CASSQDPGYAEAFF. In DNA form, the CDR3 reads TGCGCCAGCAGCCAAGACCCAGGGTACGCTGAAGCTTTCTTT.

The chain recombines TRBV6-1 with TRBJ2-2; TRBD2 aligns across 10 bases. The length of the CDR3 is 16 residues. Germline trimming cut 6 bases from V and 5 bases from J; bases unmatched to any gene: 9. Germline assignment: CDR1 MNHNS and CDR2 SASEGT. CDR3 DNA: TGTGCCAGCAGAACCGCTAGCGGGGGTGGAACCGGGGAGCTGTTTTTT. Its translation: CASRTASGGGTGELFF.

This sequence joins TRBV27 and TRBJ2-7; D is possibly TRBD1 (5 bases). Trimming removed 1 base at V and 2 bases at J, with 12 bases between. Germline V gene data show CDR1 as MNHEY and CDR2 as SMNVEV (reference sequence). The CDR3 spans 15 residues. This CDR3 is CASSLLPTEPYEQYV. The DNA of the CDR3 is TGTGCCAGCAGTTTATTACCGACAGAACCCTACGAGCAGTACGTC.

This clonotype was detected a few times. The J gene is TRBJ2-3, the V gene TRBV18; 8 bases fit TRBD1. The junction had 10 bases not matched to a gene; V was cut back by 3 bases and J by 2 bases. This CDR3 is 17 amino acids long. Germline CDR1 and CDR2: KGHSH and LQKENI. CDR3 sequence reads: CASSPDSRDRNTDTQYF. The CDR3 nucleotides read TGTGCCAGCTCACCTGACTCCCGGGACAGGAACACAGATACGCAGTATTTT. Full variable domain (outside the CDR3, taken from reference TRBV18 and TRBJ2-3): NAGVMQNPRHLVRRRGQEARLRCSPMKGHSHVYWYRQLPEEGLKFMVYLQKENIIDESGMPKERFSAEFPKEGPSILRIQQVVRGDSAAYFCASSPDSRDRNTDTQYFGPGTRLTVL.

This chain uses TRBV11-2 with TRBJ1-2, with no clear D. CDR1 is SGHAT and CDR2 is FQNNGV in the germline V gene. Trimming took off 3 bases at V and 2 bases at J, with 22 bases between the two ends. The CDR3 runs 18 residues. This chain's CDR3 is CASSFTTGPTSGNYGYTF. The CDR3 nucleotides are TGTGCCAGCAGCTTTACCACGGGCCCTACCTCCGGAAACTATGGCTACACCTTC.

The chain links TRBV24-1 to TRBJ2-3; either TRBD1 or TRBD2 may fit D (5 bases each). Germline V CDR1 and CDR2: KGHDR, SFDVKD. The CDR3 is made up of 13 amino acids. The V and J ends lost 4 bases and 1 base respectively, with 5 bases between them. The CDR3 loop reads CATSEGGTDTQYF. In DNA form, the CDR3 reads TGTGCCACCAGTGAGGGGGGCACAGATACGCAGTATTTT.

Many counts were recorded for this clonotype. The chain recombines TRBV7-9 with TRBJ1-5, with a possible D match to TRBD1 (6 bases). V lost 1 base and J lost 5, with 15 bases in between. The CDR3 length is 16 residues. CDR1 is SEHNR and CDR2 is FQNEAQ in the germline V gene (reference sequence). In DNA form, the CDR3 reads TGTGCCAGCAGCTTAGATGTTTGGGGGCAGCATCAGCCCCAGCATTTT. Translated, it gives CASSLDVWGQHQPQHF.

V gene TRBV5-1 combines with J gene TRBJ1-1, with D tentatively TRBD1 (5 bases). V was cut by 4 bases and J by 5 bases, with 18 bases left in between. Germline-derived CDR1 and CDR2 are SGHRS and YFSETQ. The CDR3 contains 15 residues. The CDR3 nucleotides are TGCGCCAGCAGCCTCGGCAGCATAAGGGGAACTGAAGCTTTCTTT. Its protein product is CASSLGSIRGTEAFF.

V is TRBV28 and J is TRBJ2-7; TRBD2 matches 8 bases. This CDR3 is built from 15 residues. The V segment lost 7 bases and the J segment 4 bases; nucleotides outside the gene matches: 12. Germline V gene lookup returns CDR1 MDHEN and CDR2 SYDVKM. This CDR3 reads CASNAVGLGEYEQYF. As DNA, the CDR3 is TGTGCCAGCAATGCGGTGGGACTAGGTGAATACGAGCAGTACTTC.

The chain combines TRBV20-1 with TRBJ2-7; TRBD2 matches at 9 bases. Germline CDR1 and CDR2: DFQATT and SNEGSKA (reference sequence). This CDR3 region has 15 residues. J lost 0 bases, V lost 3 bases, and 6 bases had no gene match. The CDR3 bases are TGCAGTGCTAGGATACTAGCGGGCCCCTCCTACGAGCAGTACTTC. It is translated as CSARILAGPSYEQYF.

J is TRBJ2-3 and V is TRBV19; weak D call: TRBD2 (5 bases). This CDR3 is built from 15 residues. Germline V gives CDR1 LNHDA, CDR2 SQIVND (reference sequence). V lost 5 bases and J 6 bases, leaving 18 bases between the germline ends. The CDR3 bases are TGTGCCAGTAGTTGGGCTAGCCAAGGAACTGATACGCAGTATTTT. It yields the protein CASSWASQGTDTQYF.

There are many counts of this clonotype. J is TRBJ2-1 and V is TRBV10-1, with TRBD2 matching 11 bases. The CDR3 totals 15 residues. J was trimmed by 3 bases and V by 6 bases; bases with no gene match: 4. The V gene's germline CDR1 is WNHNN and CDR2 SYGVQD (reference sequence). CDR3 amino acids: CASSHTSGGYNEQFF. CDR3 sequence (DNA): TGCGCCAGCAGCCACACTAGCGGGGGCTACAATGAGCAGTTCTTC.

In its sample, this clonotype was seen a few times. V gene TRBV20-1 combines with J gene TRBJ2-3, with a tentative D call TRBD2 (7 bases). This CDR3 spans 16 amino acids. Germline-derived CDR1 and CDR2 are DFQATT and SNEGSKA (reference sequence). V shed 0 bases and J shed 6 bases, with 19 bases lying between them. CDR3: CSARDPLGGASDTQYF. In DNA form, the CDR3 reads TGCAGTGCTAGAGATCCTTTGGGGGGGGCCTCCGATACGCAGTATTTT.

This clonotype turned up a few times. The chain couples TRBV28 to TRBJ2-7, with D tentatively TRBD1 (5 bases). V was trimmed by 6 bases and J by 2 bases, leaving 11 bases between them. CDR3 length equals 13 residues. Germline lookup yields CDR1 MDHEN and CDR2 SYDVKM. CDR3 residues: CASSADSTYEQYV. CDR3 nucleotides: TGTGCCAGCAGCGCCGACAGCACCTACGAGCAGTACGTC.

The rearrangement links TRBV20-1 to TRBJ2-3; tentatively, D is TRBD2 (5 bases). From germline, CDR1 is DFQATT and CDR2 SNEGSKA (reference sequence). Trimming took off 1 base at V and 3 bases at J, with 11 bases between the two ends. The CDR3 is made up of 14 amino acids. This CDR3 reads CSARAGLATDTQYF. The CDR3 coding sequence is TGCAGTGCTAGAGCCGGACTCGCTACAGATACGCAGTATTTT.

This clonotype turned up a few times. J is TRBJ1-1 and V is TRBV11-2, with D unclear. Trimming stripped 1 base from V and 11 bases from J, with 8 bases between. The germline CDR1 and CDR2 sequences are SGHAT and FQNNGV. CDR3 length equals 11 residues. CDR3 nucleotides: TGTGCCAGCAGCTTAGTGAGGGATGCTTTCTTT. Residues: CASSLVRDAFF. Drawing the rest from reference TRBV11-2 and TRBJ1-1, the complete variable domain is EAGVAQSPRYKIIEKRQSVAFWCNPISGHATLYWYQQILGQGPKLLIQFQNNGVVDDSQLPKDRFSAERLKGVDSTLKIQPAKLEDSAVYLCASSLVRDAFFGQGTRLTVV.

Only a few counts were recorded for this clonotype. The V call is TRBV21-1, the J call TRBJ2-5. TRBV21-1 is listed as a pseudogene. The CDR3 contains 11 residues. CDR3 DNA: TGTGCCAGCCGAAACTGGGAGACCCAGTACTTC. It yields the protein CASRNWETQYF.

This clonotype was seen a handful of times. The chain carries TRBV29-1 and TRBJ1-2; 7 nucleotides align to TRBD1. Trimming cost V 1 base and J 8 bases; bases outside gene matches: 10. CDR1 is SQVTM and CDR2 is ANQGSEA in the germline V gene. The CDR3 covers 14 residues. CDR3 coding DNA: TGCAGCGTTGAAGGGTGGGCAGGGGGGTACGGCTACACCTTC. Amino acid sequence: CSVEGWAGGYGYTF. Based on the CDR3 plus reference TRBV29-1 and TRBJ1-2, the full variable domain is SAVISQKPSRDICQRGTSLTIQCQVDSQVTMMFWYRQQPGQSLTLIATANQGSEATYESGFVIDKFPISRPNLTFSTLTVSNMSPEDSSIYLCSVEGWAGGYGYTFGSGTRLTVV.

This clonotype was seen more than once but under ten times. CDR3 loop: CASSLGAGDHTGELFF. The CDR3 coding sequence is TGTGCCAGCAGCTTGGGAGCGGGGGACCACACCGGGGAGCTGTTTTTT. The rearrangement uses TRBV5-5 and TRBJ2-2; TRBD2 matches at 8 bases. Germline V lookup: CDR1 SGHKS, CDR2 YYEKEE (reference sequence). With 0 bases clipped from V and 3 bases from J, the junction kept 4 bases outside the gene matches. The CDR3 is 16 residues long.

This clonotype was counted between two and nine times. The chain couples TRBV5-1 to TRBJ2-5, with unresolved D. Trimming left V 4 bases short and J 4 bases short, with 8 bases between. The CDR3 is 12 residues long. CDR1 is SGHRS, CDR2 YFSETQ, per germline. The CDR3 is CASSAIRETQYF. The CDR3 DNA reads TGCGCCAGCAGCGCCATCAGAGAGACCCAGTACTTC.

This clonotype turned up a few times. The rearrangement uses TRBV20-1 and TRBJ2-2; TRBD1 matches 7 bases. The CDR3 loop spans 16 amino acids. Germline V gene sequence: CDR1 DFQATT, CDR2 SNEGSKA (reference sequence). Germline trimming cut 3 bases from V and 3 bases from J; bases unmatched to any gene: 10. The CDR3 here is CSARGTDSGDTGELFF. The CDR3 coding sequence is TGCAGTGCTAGGGGGACAGACTCAGGGGACACCGGGGAGCTGTTTTTT.

This CDR3 reads CASTRILGQGPNEQFF. The CDR3 DNA reads TGTGCCAGCACTCGGATTTTGGGCCAGGGACCCAATGAGCAGTTCTTC. This chain connects TRBV21-1 to TRBJ2-1; no check of the table's D call, TRBD1, against the DNA was made. TRBV21-1 is a pseudogene locus. This CDR3 has 16 amino acids.

This clonotype was detected only a few times. CDR3 amino acids: CASATGTDTQYF. CDR3 in DNA: TGTGCCAGCGCGACAGGGACAGATACGCAGTATTTT. The gene calls are TRBV18 and TRBJ2-3, with 7 bases fitting TRBD1. The junction had 2 bases not matched to a gene; V was cut back by 8 bases and J by 3 bases. CDR3 length: 12 amino acids. Germline CDR1 reads KGHSH; CDR2 reads LQKENI.

This clonotype occurred many times. V is TRBV7-9 and J is TRBJ1-2, with 8 positions matching TRBD1. The CDR3 extends over 17 amino acids. V was clipped by 2 bases and J by 5 bases; unmatched bases: 13. Germline V gene data show CDR1 as SEHNR and CDR2 as FQNEAQ (reference sequence). Here the CDR3 reads CASSLSGTGRSGYGYTF. For the CDR3, the DNA is TGTGCCAGCAGCTTATCCGGGACAGGCCGTTCGGGGTATGGCTACACCTTC.

This clonotype was seen many times. The chain is built from TRBV20-1 and TRBJ2-1, with D perhaps TRBD2 (6 bases). Trimming took 2 bases from V and 3 from J, leaving 11 bases between them. This CDR3 contains 14 residues. Germline lookup yields CDR1 DFQATT and CDR2 SNEGSKA (reference sequence). CDR3 sequence reads: CSARSVGGYNEQFF. In DNA, the CDR3 is TGCAGTGCTAGATCGGTGGGGGGCTACAATGAGCAGTTCTTC.

This clonotype has only a few counts. The genes are TRBV6-1 and TRBJ2-4; 7 bases align to TRBD1. V was clipped by 3 bases and J by 8 bases; unmatched bases: 10. The CDR3 covers 15 residues. Germline assignment: CDR1 MNHNS and CDR2 SASEGT. As DNA, the CDR3 is TGTGCCAGCAGTGATGGACAGGCCAAAAGGGACATTCAGTACTTC. This encodes CASSDGQAKRDIQYF.

The rearrangement uses TRBV2 and TRBJ2-3; the D gene is possibly TRBD1 (6 bases). Deletions cut 11 bases from V and 0 bases from J, with 15 bases between. The CDR3 extends over 14 amino acids. Germline V gives CDR1 SNHLY, CDR2 FYNNEI. In nucleotides, the CDR3 is TGTGCCGGACGACAGGCCACTAGCACAGATACGCAGTATTTT. Its protein is CAGRQATSTDTQYF.